The source of this T cell receptor (beta chain) is a study of blood T cell repertoires in COVID-19. Across the study: Sites across the United States, Italy and Spain contributed samples from acute and convalescent COVID-19. PBMCs, B-cell-depleted T cells, or T cells were the source of the cDNA or gDNA that made up the material.

The sample holds a few counts of this clone. In the original processing: Amplified reference gene primers provided the basis for estimating nucleated cell counts. TCRdb's table, derived via immunoSEQ multiplex PCR, lists solely in-frame clones and lacks some. V and J calls and clone size are those listed in that table; D and trimming were worked out from the DNA. Among 100,000 to 150,000 clones listed, over 75% were seen once. CDR1 and CDR2 (germline): MNHEY, SMNVEV (reference sequence). The CDR3 has 14 amino acids. Trimming left V 5 bases short and J 8 bases short, with 18 bases between. The sample was peripheral blood. This chain connects TRBV27 to TRBJ1-2; D possibly corresponds to TRBD1 (6 bases). The receptor was derived from a woman older than 75 with acute or convalescent COVID-19. The CDR3 sequence: CASSPRTAFGGYTF. The CDR3 coding sequence is TGTGCCAGCAGTCCAAGGACAGCCTTCGGGGGCTACACCTTC.